Shown below are 18 T cell receptor beta chains from a single sample sequenced in a study of blood T cell repertoires in COVID-19. Generated by immunoSEQ multiplex PCR, the TCRdb table keeps only in-frame clones and is missing some. The table shows some 250,000 clones, with about 86% occurring only once. Sequenced material: peripheral blood. The receptor set was obtained from a woman younger than 45 who had recovered from COVID-19.

V gene TRBV5-6 combines with J gene TRBJ1-2; 8 bases map to TRBD1. The CDR3 is 14 residues long. The germline CDR1 and CDR2 sequences are SGHDT and YYEEEE. Losses at the gene ends were 0 bases for V and 8 bases for J; bases not matched to a gene: 6. In DNA form, the CDR3 reads TGTGCCAGCAGCTTGGGGACAGGGTTTTCAGGCTACACCTTC. Translated, it gives CASSLGTGFSGYTF. The whole variable domain, filled in from reference TRBV5-6 and TRBJ1-2, reads DAGVTQSPTHLIKTRGQQVTLRCSPKSGHDTVSWYQQALGQGPQFIFQYYEEEERQRGNFPDRFSGHQFPNYSSELNVNALLLGDSALYLCASSLGTGFSGYTFGSGTRLTVV.

The V and J genes are TRBV14 and TRBJ2-3; D may be TRBD1 (5 bases). Germline V gene data show CDR1 as SGHDN and CDR2 as FVKESK. This CDR3 has 17 residues. V was trimmed by 3 bases and J by 9 bases, leaving 25 bases between them. CDR3 nucleotide sequence: TGTGCCAGCAGCCATCTGACAGAAGCCTGGAAAGGAAACACGCAGTATTTT. Encoded protein: CASSHLTEAWKGNTQYF.

This chain connects TRBV7-3 to TRBJ2-1; D is ambiguous. The CDR3 length is 13 residues. Germline V lookup: CDR1 SGHTA, CDR2 FQGTGA. V dropped 1 base and J dropped 10 bases, with 11 bases sitting between them. CDR3 DNA sequence: TGTGCCAGCAGCTTAAATCGGTTCTACGAGCAGTTCTTC. Encoded protein: CASSLNRFYEQFF.

The chain links TRBV3-1 (or the pseudogene TRBV3-2) to TRBJ2-1, with 10 positions matching TRBD2. Germline V gene data show CDR1 as LGHDT and CDR2 as YNNKEL (reference sequence). This CDR3 has 18 amino acids. V gave up 0 bases and J gave up 4 bases; unmatched junction bases: 9. The CDR3 bases are TGTGCCAGCAGCCAAGATTTGCAGGCGGGACTAGCGTACAATGAGCAGTTCTTC. This encodes CASSQDLQAGLAYNEQFF.

This clone appeared a single time. The chain is built from TRBV3-1 (or the pseudogene TRBV3-2) and TRBJ2-2; 13 bases fit TRBD2. Germline V gene data show CDR1 as LGHDT and CDR2 as YNNKEL (reference sequence). V was clipped by 2 bases and J by 7 bases; unmatched bases: 7. The CDR3 extends over 17 amino acids. CDR3 nucleotide sequence: TGTGCCAGCAGCCAACTCGCCGGGACTAGCGGGGTCGGGGAGCTGTTTTTT. Amino acid sequence: CASSQLAGTSGVGELFF.

The chain employs TRBV3-1 (or the pseudogene TRBV3-2) and TRBJ1-2; TRBD1 might be the D (6 bases). The germline V gene has CDR1 LGHDT and CDR2 YNNKEL (reference sequence). The V and J ends lost 4 bases and 5 bases respectively, with 17 bases between them. The CDR3 consists of 15 residues. CDR3 residues: CASSPSLDRTYGYTF. CDR3 nucleotides: TGTGCCAGCAGCCCCTCCCTGGACAGAACTTATGGCTACACCTTC.

J is TRBJ1-6 and V is TRBV9, with 7 bases aligning to TRBD1. The CDR3 runs to 14 residues. Germline CDR1 is SGDLS and CDR2 is YYNGEE. Losses at the gene ends were 3 bases for V and 6 bases for J; bases not matched to a gene: 3. CDR3 coding DNA: TGTGCCAGCAGCGGGGGGGACAGTAATTCACCCCTCCACTTT. Translating it yields CASSGGDSNSPLHF.

The rearrangement uses TRBV10-1 and TRBJ1-5; the match to TRBD1 covers 8 bases. Germline V gene data show CDR1 as WNHNN and CDR2 as SYGVQD (reference sequence). The ends lost 11 bases at V and 3 bases at J; junction bases unmatched: 6. CDR3 length: 13 amino acids. The CDR3 nucleotides read TGCGCCCGGCAGGGGGCACCCAATCAGCCCCAGCATTTT. This translates into CARQGAPNQPQHF.

V gene TRBV9 combines with J gene TRBJ1-3, with D unclear. The germline V and J ends were trimmed by 3 bases and 0 bases, with 4 bases remaining between them. The CDR3 totals 13 residues. Germline CDR1 and CDR2: SGDLS and YYNGEE. CDR3 coding DNA: TGTGCCAGCAGCGGGCTCTCTGGAAACACCATATATTTT. It codes for CASSGLSGNTIYF.

This chain joins TRBV19 and TRBJ1-1; TRBD1 is a possible D gene (6 bases). V lost 5 bases and J 3 bases, leaving 10 bases between the germline ends. The CDR3 has 13 residues. Germline CDR1 reads LNHDA; CDR2 reads SQIVND (reference sequence). CDR3 sequence: CASSSQGYTEAFF. CDR3 DNA sequence: TGTGCCAGTAGTTCACAGGGATACACTGAAGCTTTCTTT.

This chain uses TRBV7-9 with TRBJ2-5; TRBD2 might be the D (5 bases). Per germline, CDR1 SEHNR and CDR2 FQNEAQ (reference sequence). The CDR3 is 17 residues long. Deletions cut 4 bases from V and 2 bases from J, with 20 bases between. As DNA, the CDR3 is TGTGCCAGCAGCTCCTCTACCCCGGGGAGAGGGCAAGAGACCCAGTACTTC. As protein: CASSSSTPGRGQETQYF.

The chain has TRBV12-3 or TRBV12-4 and TRBJ2-1, with D maybe TRBD1 (5 bases). Trimming removed 6 bases from V and 6 bases from J, with 12 bases in between. The CDR3 consists of 13 residues. The CDR3 loop is CASSPDRFNEQFF. The CDR3 coding sequence is TGTGCCAGCAGCCCCGACAGATTCAATGAGCAGTTCTTC.

V is TRBV5-5 and J is TRBJ1-5; no firm D call. Germline CDR1 is SGHKS and CDR2 is YYEKEE (reference sequence). V was cut by 4 bases and J by 4 bases, with 12 bases left in between. There are 14 residues in the CDR3. CDR3 DNA sequence: TGTGCCAGCAGCCGGGTCCCGGGGAATCAGCCCCAGCATTTT. Encoded protein: CASSRVPGNQPQHF.

The chain has TRBV19 and TRBJ2-4; 12 nucleotides align to TRBD1. This CDR3 contains 21 residues. Per the germline V gene, CDR1 is LNHDA and CDR2 is SQIVND (reference sequence). The ends lost 5 bases at V and 0 bases at J; junction bases unmatched: 17. The CDR3 here is CASSLTGTGGGRNLAKNIQYF. CDR3 nucleotide sequence: TGTGCCAGTAGTTTAACCGGGACAGGGGGCGGTCGGAATTTAGCCAAAAACATTCAGTACTTC.

The V call is TRBV19, the J call TRBJ1-4; D might be TRBD1 (5 bases). This CDR3 is built from 17 residues. CDR1 LNHDA and CDR2 SQIVND come from the germline V gene (reference sequence). V shed 5 bases and J shed 0 bases, with 16 bases lying between them. DNA of the CDR3: TGTGCCAGTAGTCCCCGGGGACTTTTTGCAACTAATGAAAAACTGTTTTTT. Translation gives CASSPRGLFATNEKLFF.

The chain uses TRBV4-1 and TRBJ1-2, with 10 bases lining up with TRBD1. Per germline, CDR1 MGHRA and CDR2 YSYEKL. CDR3 length equals 15 residues. J lost 2 bases, V lost 1 base, and 1 base had no gene match. DNA of the CDR3: TGCGCCAGCAGCCAAGGACAGGGGGCGAACTATGGCTACACCTTC. It translates to CASSQGQGANYGYTF.

The chain carries TRBV3-1 (or the pseudogene TRBV3-2) and TRBJ2-7; 7 bases line up with TRBD1. Germline CDR1 reads LGHDT; CDR2 reads YNNKEL (reference sequence). The CDR3 contains 15 residues. V shed 5 bases and J 4 bases; nucleotides not matched to a gene: 11. The CDR3 coding sequence is TGTGCCAGCAGCTTATACAGGGGAGAAGGGTACGAGCAGTACTTC. Amino acids: CASSLYRGEGYEQYF.

DNA for the CDR3: TGCGCCAGCAGCCAAGAAGGGAGACCCCAAGAGACCCAGTACTTC. This translates into CASSQEGRPQETQYF. The chain is built from TRBV4-1 and TRBJ2-5, with a weak D call TRBD2 (5 bases). CDR1 and CDR2 (germline): MGHRA, YSYEKL. CDR3 length: 15 amino acids. Deletions cut 0 bases from V and 1 base from J, with 9 bases between.